This T cell receptor beta chain was retrieved from a study of CD8 T cells in ankylosing spondylitis. This clonotype was counted a few times. Its antigen is unknown. The study, taken as a whole, reports: Researchers report that disease-linked clones proved CD8+ and relatively rare in peripheral blood. Reportedly, significant enrichment of disease-linked clones occurred in matched ankylosing spondylitis synovial fluid. Ankylosing spondylitis blood appeared to carry a characteristic TCR beta motif of 7 or 8 highly homologous variants.

As the method for making TCR beta libraries, quantitative 5'-RACE with molecular barcodes was used. TCRdb reprocessed the 5' RACE reads with MiXCR, giving one entry per CDR3 protein. The sample consists of more than 300,000 distinct CDR3 sequences, 11% of them appearing once. CDR1 and CDR2 from the germline V gene are SNHLY and FYNNEI. V lost 5 bases and J 2 bases, leaving 12 bases between the germline ends. The CDR3 is made up of 14 amino acids. The receptor was derived from a female donor with ankylosing spondylitis or in good health (not recorded which). Sequenced sample: blood, either unsorted or a sorted T cell fraction (not recorded which). V and J are TRBV2 and TRBJ1-2; D may be TRBD1 (6 bases). The CDR3 spells CASSLQGPNYGYTF. In DNA form, the CDR3 reads TGTGCCAGCAGTCTACAGGGACCCAACTATGGCTACACCTTC.